This T cell receptor beta chain was observed in a study of blood T cell repertoires in COVID-19. Assay used: immunoSEQ multiplex PCR; TCRdb lists only in-frame clones, some missing. The sample includes 250,000 to 300,000 clones, over 75% seen only once; the top ten take 15% to 18%. The sequence was collected from a man between 18 and 35 years old who had recovered from COVID-19. Material: PBMCs or T cells enriched from blood (not recorded which).

The CDR3 protein is CASSQDYREYNEQFF. The CDR3 DNA reads TGTGCCAGCAGCCAAGATTACCGAGAATACAATGAGCAGTTCTTC. This chain connects TRBV3-1 (or the pseudogene TRBV3-2) to TRBJ2-1; D ambiguous. Germline values: CDR1 LGHDT, CDR2 YNNKEL (reference sequence). Trimming stripped 0 bases from V and 4 bases from J, with 10 bases between. This CDR3 region has 15 residues.